One and the same sample provided the 14 T cell receptor beta chains below, sequenced in a study of blood T cell repertoires in COVID-19. This table comes from immunoSEQ multiplex PCR, and its TCRdb copy is limited to in-frame clones, with some not included. Among approximately 150,000 clones listed, about four fifths were seen once. Specimen: peripheral blood. These receptors came from a woman older than 75 with acute or convalescent COVID-19.

The chain is built from TRBV6-1 and TRBJ2-2; D is perhaps TRBD1 (6 bases). Germline lookup yields CDR1 MNHNS and CDR2 SASEGT. Trimming shortened V by 0 bases and J by 5 bases, and 22 bases separated the two germline ends. The CDR3 has 19 residues. The DNA for the CDR3 is TGTGCCAGCAGTGAAGCGATCAGGGGCCGGCAGGTTAGGACCGGGGAGCTGTTTTTT. Residues: CASSEAIRGRQVRTGELFF.

The chain carries TRBV30 and TRBJ2-3, with 8 nucleotides matching TRBD1. The CDR3 contains 15 residues. Trimming cost V 3 bases and J 1 base; bases outside gene matches: 6. Germline V gene lookup returns CDR1 GTSNPN and CDR2 SVGIG (reference sequence). The CDR3 coding sequence is TGTGCCTGGAGGACAGGGGATCCGGGCACAGATACGCAGTATTTT. Amino acids: CAWRTGDPGTDTQYF.

The rearrangement links TRBV7-2 to TRBJ2-6; tentatively, D is TRBD1 (5 bases). Trimming cost V 5 bases and J 2 bases, with 10 bases left between them. This CDR3 has 15 residues. The germline CDR1 and CDR2 sequences are SGHTA and FQGNSA. The CDR3 reads CASSDQGPGANVLTF. The CDR3 DNA is TGTGCCAGCAGCGACCAGGGCCCTGGGGCCAACGTCCTGACTTTC.

This clone was observed at least ten times. The chain employs TRBV5-6 and TRBJ2-1, with TRBD1 as a possible D gene (5 bases). The V end was cut by 1 base, the J end by 8 bases, with 7 bases between. This CDR3 region has 12 residues. Germline assignment: CDR1 SGHDT and CDR2 YYEEEE. This CDR3 is CASSLRGDEQFF. The CDR3 DNA is TGTGCCAGCAGCTTGAGGGGTGATGAGCAGTTCTTC.

The genes are TRBV7-9 and TRBJ1-4; D remains unclear. This CDR3 spans 18 amino acids. V was pared by 5 bases and J by 4 bases, with 23 bases between. The germline V gene encodes CDR1 SEHNR and CDR2 FQNEAQ (reference sequence). Here the CDR3 reads CASSPDGPTDSYNEKLFF. The CDR3, as DNA: TGTGCCAGCAGCCCAGACGGGCCAACGGACTCATATAATGAAAAACTGTTTTTT. Looking up the rest from reference TRBV7-9 and TRBJ1-4 gives the full variable domain: DTGVSQNPRHKITKRGQNVTFRCDPISEHNRLYWYRQTLGQGPEFLTYFQNEAQLEKSRLLSDRFSAERPKGSFSTLEIQRTEQGDSAMYLCASSPDGPTDSYNEKLFFGSGTQLSVL.

This rearrangement joins TRBV10-2 to TRBJ2-2; possible D gene TRBD1, 6 bases. The CDR3 contains 13 residues. V lost 3 bases, J lost 6 bases, and 8 bases lay in between. The germline gives CDR1 WSHSY, CDR2 SAAADI. The CDR3 DNA reads TGCGCCAGCAGTGAACAGGGAGCCGGGGAGCTGTTTTTT. Amino acid sequence: CASSEQGAGELFF.

This rearrangement joins TRBV30 to TRBJ1-1; TRBD1 might be the D (5 bases). The CDR3 has 14 amino acids. Trimming took 2 bases from V and 11 from J, leaving 21 bases between them. CDR1 is GTSNPN and CDR2 is SVGIG in the germline V gene (reference sequence). The CDR3 coding sequence is TGTGCCTGGAGTCGGGGGACCGCAAATAGCGTGGCTTTCTTT. Encoded protein: CAWSRGTANSVAFF.

J is TRBJ2-1 and V is TRBV14, with a tentative D call TRBD1 (5 bases). Germline lookup yields CDR1 SGHDN and CDR2 FVKESK. The CDR3 is 15 amino acids. V lost 2 bases and J lost 7, with 15 bases in between. The CDR3 DNA sequence: TGTGCCAGCAGCCAAAGCAGGGAATACGGGAATGAGCAGTTCTTC. It specifies CASSQSREYGNEQFF.

This chain uses TRBV12-3 or TRBV12-4 with TRBJ2-1; 8 positions match TRBD2. The CDR3 loop spans 12 amino acids. Trimming at V came to 7 bases and at J to 6 bases, leaving 2 bases not matched to a gene. This CDR3 is CASTGGGNEQFF. As DNA, the CDR3 is TGTGCCAGCACCGGGGGGGGCAATGAGCAGTTCTTC.

As DNA, the CDR3 is TGTCCCACCCAACGGGCGGGGGGGGCGGGGACCCAGTACTTC. This translates into CPTQRAGGAGTQYF. This chain joins TRBV3-1 (or the pseudogene TRBV3-2) and TRBJ2-5, with TRBD2 matching over 9 bases. The CDR3 runs 14 residues. Germline CDR1 is LGHDT and CDR2 is YNNKEL (reference sequence).

The chain links TRBV7-2 to TRBJ2-5; 10 bases fit TRBD2. Germline-derived CDR1 and CDR2 are SGHTA and FQGNSA. The V segment lost 5 bases and the J segment 4 bases; nucleotides outside the gene matches: 10. The CDR3 is 16 amino acids. The DNA for the CDR3 is TGTGCCAGCAGCATCCGTACTAGCGGGGACGGAGAGACCCAGTACTTC. The encoded protein is CASSIRTSGDGETQYF.

V gene TRBV28 combines with J gene TRBJ1-2, with 9 bases identical to TRBD1. V was pared by 6 bases and J by 3 bases, with 5 bases of the junction left unmatched. The CDR3 is 14 amino acids. Per the germline V gene, CDR1 is MDHEN and CDR2 is SYDVKM. CDR3 bases: TGTGCCAGCAGGTTGGACAGGGGTGACTATGGCTACACCTTC. Amino acid sequence: CASRLDRGDYGYTF.

The gene calls are TRBV3-1 (or the pseudogene TRBV3-2) and TRBJ1-1; maybe TRBD1 (5 bases). The V gene's germline CDR1 is LGHDT and CDR2 YNNKEL (reference sequence). This CDR3 region has 15 residues. Deletions cut 5 bases from V and 0 bases from J, with 13 bases between. The CDR3 loop is CASSTGLLMNTEAFF. In DNA form, the CDR3 reads TGTGCCAGCAGCACGGGACTTCTGATGAACACTGAAGCTTTCTTT.

This chain uses TRBV30 with TRBJ2-3; 7 bases agree with TRBD2. The germline CDR1 and CDR2 sequences are GTSNPN and SVGIG (reference sequence). CDR3 length: 14 amino acids. The trim removed 4 bases at V and 4 bases at J, leaving 8 bases unmatched. Written as DNA, the CDR3 is TGTGCCTGGACTCGGGGGGTTGTGGCAGATACGCAGTATTTT. Translating it yields CAWTRGVVADTQYF. Combining the CDR3 with reference TRBV30 and TRBJ2-3 gives the whole variable domain SQTIHQWPATLVQPVGSPLSLECTVEGTSNPNLYWYRQAAGRGLQLLFYSVGIGQISSEVPQNLSASRPQDRQFILSSKKLLLSDSGFYLCAWTRGVVADTQYFGPGTRLTVL.